The rows below give T cell receptor beta chains drawn from one sample of a study of blood T cell repertoires in COVID-19. Sequencing used immunoSEQ multiplex PCR; TCRdb keeps in-frame clones, though not all of them. The sample has 95,000 to 150,000 clones, about 83% seen once. Sample: peripheral blood. The receptors were sampled from a man aged 55 to 70 with acute or convalescent COVID-19. Both conserved end residues are part of each CDR3. A D gene is named only where the DNA matches it firmly. Only part of the rows carry a size: once, few, many, or a class if the clone is expanded.

CDR3 protein: CASAGDSLNIQYF
CDR3 DNA: TGCGCCAGCGCCGGGGACAGCCTCAACATTCAGTACTTC
D gene: TRBD1
V gene: TRBV4-1
clone size: .
J gene: TRBJ2-4

CDR3 protein: CSASGSGSTPYEQYF
CDR3 DNA: TGCAGTGCTAGTGGTAGCGGGAGCACCCCGTACGAGCAGTACTTC
D gene: TRBD2
V gene: TRBV20-1
clone size: .
J gene: TRBJ2-7

CDR3 protein: CASSQGESGSWETQYF
CDR3 DNA: TGCGCCAGCAGCCAAGGTGAAAGCGGGAGTTGGGAGACCCAGTACTTC
D gene: TRBD2
V gene: TRBV4-1
clone size: .
J gene: TRBJ2-5

CDR3 protein: CASSSQGSGYNEQFF
CDR3 DNA: TGCGCCAGCAGTAGCCAGGGTAGCGGATACAATGAGCAGTTCTTC
D gene: .
V gene: TRBV10-1
clone size: .
J gene: TRBJ2-1

CDR3 protein: CASTGTGVSPLHF
CDR3 DNA: TGTGCCAGCACCGGTACAGGGGTTTCACCCCTCCACTTT
D gene: TRBD1
V gene: TRBV27
clone size: .
J gene: TRBJ1-6

CDR3 protein: CATSDLHVAAGVFNEQFF
CDR3 DNA: TGTGCCACCAGTGATTTGCATGTCGCAGCGGGAGTTTTCAATGAGCAGTTCTTC
D gene: TRBD2
V gene: TRBV24-1
clone size: .
J gene: TRBJ2-1

CDR3 protein: CASSPRGGAFYEQYF
CDR3 DNA: TGTGCCAGCAGCCCTCGTGGGGGGGCTTTCTACGAGCAGTACTTC
D gene: .
V gene: TRBV28
clone size: .
J gene: TRBJ2-7

CDR3 protein: CAWTPGGNTEAFF
CDR3 DNA: TGTGCCTGGACCCCAGGGGGTAACACTGAAGCTTTCTTT
D gene: TRBD1
V gene: TRBV30
clone size: .
J gene: TRBJ1-1

CDR3 protein: CAISEGRGLVGAFF
CDR3 DNA: TGTGCCATCAGTGAGGGAAGGGGCTTGGTCGGAGCTTTCTTT
D gene: .
V gene: TRBV10-3
clone size: .
J gene: TRBJ1-1

CDR3 protein: CASSLTPVGQPTSYEQYF
CDR3 DNA: TGCGCCAGCAGCTTGACTCCGGTAGGACAACCAACTTCCTACGAGCAGTACTTC
D gene: .
V gene: TRBV5-1
clone size: .
J gene: TRBJ2-7

CDR3 protein: CASSTLSGTGFDEQFF
CDR3 DNA: TGTGCCAGTAGTACCCTATCCGGGACAGGGTTCGATGAGCAGTTCTTC
D gene: TRBD1
V gene: TRBV19
clone size: .
J gene: TRBJ2-1

CDR3 protein: CASSPQGAREQFF
CDR3 DNA: TGTGCCAGCAGCCCGCAGGGGGCTCGGGAGCAGTTCTTC
D gene: TRBD1
V gene: TRBV12-3/TRBV12-4
clone size: .
J gene: TRBJ2-1

CDR3 protein: CASPTRERVSYEQYF
CDR3 DNA: TGTGCCAGTCCAACCCGGGAGCGCGTCTCCTACGAGCAGTACTTC
D gene: .
V gene: TRBV19
clone size: .
J gene: TRBJ2-7

CDR3 protein: CASSTQTGINEKLFF
CDR3 DNA: TGTGCCAGCAGCACCCAGACAGGGATTAATGAAAAACTGTTTTTT
D gene: TRBD1
V gene: TRBV9
clone size: .
J gene: TRBJ1-4

CDR3 protein: CASSVGTGVGNTEAFF
CDR3 DNA: TGTGCCAGCAGCGTTGGGACAGGGGTTGGGAACACTGAAGCTTTCTTT
D gene: TRBD1
V gene: TRBV7-9
clone size: .
J gene: TRBJ1-1

CDR3 protein: CAWRGRGELFF
CDR3 DNA: TGTGCCTGGAGGGGCAGAGGGGAGCTGTTTTTT
D gene: .
V gene: TRBV30
clone size: .
J gene: TRBJ2-2

CDR3 protein: CASSLGSVREVGELFF
CDR3 DNA: TGTGCCAGCAGTTTGGGTTCGGTGCGGGAGGTCGGGGAGCTGTTTTTT
D gene: TRBD2
V gene: TRBV28
clone size: once
J gene: TRBJ2-2

CDR3 protein: CASRGPLNRENQPQHF
CDR3 DNA: TGTGCCAGCAGGGGACCCTTAAACAGGGAAAATCAGCCCCAGCATTTT
D gene: .
V gene: TRBV28
clone size: .
J gene: TRBJ1-5

CDR3 protein: CASSLSNGRDYGYTF
CDR3 DNA: TGTGCCAGCAGTTTATCGAACGGGAGGGACTATGGCTACACCTTC
D gene: .
V gene: TRBV27
clone size: .
J gene: TRBJ1-2

CDR3 protein: CASSSQGAGGYTF
CDR3 DNA: TGTGCCAGCAGTTCACAGGGGGCGGGTGGCTACACCTTC
D gene: TRBD1
V gene: TRBV28
clone size: .
J gene: TRBJ1-2

CDR3 protein: CASSPGLAETQYF
CDR3 DNA: TGTGCCAGCAGTCCTGGTTTGGCAGAGACCCAGTACTTC
D gene: .
V gene: TRBV6-5
clone size: .
J gene: TRBJ2-5

CDR3 protein: CASSFGLAGKETQYF
CDR3 DNA: TGTGCCAGCAGTTTTGGACTAGCGGGAAAAGAGACCCAGTACTTC
D gene: TRBD2
V gene: TRBV27
clone size: .
J gene: TRBJ2-5

CDR3 protein: CASSLVSDRSYEQYF
CDR3 DNA: TGTGCCAGCAGCTTAGTGTCCGACAGGTCCTACGAGCAGTACTTC
D gene: .
V gene: TRBV11-2
clone size: .
J gene: TRBJ2-7

CDR3 protein: CASSAGTGPYEQYF
CDR3 DNA: TGTGCCAGCAGCGCCGGGACAGGGCCCTACGAGCAGTACTTC
D gene: TRBD1
V gene: TRBV6-6
clone size: .
J gene: TRBJ2-7

CDR3 protein: CASSETVTSGSSNEQFF
CDR3 DNA: TGTGCCAGCAGCGAGACCGTGACTAGCGGGAGTAGCAATGAGCAGTTCTTC
D gene: TRBD2
V gene: TRBV7-3
clone size: .
J gene: TRBJ2-1

CDR3 protein: CATRQGARETQYF
CDR3 DNA: TGTGCCACACGACAGGGGGCGAGGGAGACCCAGTACTTC
D gene: TRBD1
V gene: TRBV19
clone size: few
J gene: TRBJ2-5

CDR3 protein: CASSYSGGIGEQYF
CDR3 DNA: TGTGCCAGCAGTTACTCGGGGGGAATTGGCGAGCAGTACTTC
D gene: .
V gene: TRBV6-5
clone size: .
J gene: TRBJ2-7

CDR3 protein: CASRRQGPETQYF
CDR3 DNA: TGTGCCAGCCGTAGACAGGGGCCAGAGACCCAGTACTTC
D gene: TRBD1
V gene: TRBV12-3/TRBV12-4
clone size: .
J gene: TRBJ2-5

CDR3 protein: CAWGGQGPASQHF
CDR3 DNA: TGTGCCTGGGGGGGGCAGGGGCCAGCGTCCCAGCATTTT
D gene: .
V gene: TRBV30
clone size: few
J gene: TRBJ1-5

CDR3 protein: CASSLIASRNEQFF
CDR3 DNA: TGTGCCAGCAGCTTAATAGCTAGCAGGAATGAGCAGTTCTTC
D gene: .
V gene: TRBV7-3
clone size: .
J gene: TRBJ2-1

CDR3 protein: CASSGRHGQPQHF
CDR3 DNA: TGTGCCAGCTCAGGTAGGCACGGCCAGCCCCAGCATTTT
D gene: .
V gene: TRBV14
clone size: .
J gene: TRBJ1-5

CDR3 protein: CASSSSSVLLGYTF
CDR3 DNA: TGTGCCAGCAGCTCCTCCTCTGTTTTACTTGGCTACACCTTC
D gene: .
V gene: TRBV12-1
clone size: once
J gene: TRBJ1-2

CDR3 protein: CASRRTGPGDGYTF
CDR3 DNA: TGTGCCAGCCGACGGACCGGGCCCGGGGATGGCTACACCTTC
D gene: .
V gene: TRBV28
clone size: .
J gene: TRBJ1-2

CDR3 protein: CASSASSTYYEQYF
CDR3 DNA: TGTGCCAGCTCGGCCTCTAGCACCTACTACGAGCAGTACTTC
D gene: .
V gene: TRBV18
clone size: .
J gene: TRBJ2-7

CDR3 protein: CASSVVGRGDTQYF
CDR3 DNA: TGTGCCAGCAGCGTAGTTGGCAGGGGGGATACGCAGTATTTT
D gene: TRBD1
V gene: TRBV9
clone size: .
J gene: TRBJ2-3

CDR3 protein: CASKSPQGYEQYF
CDR3 DNA: TGTGCCAGCAAAAGCCCCCAGGGGTACGAGCAGTACTTC
D gene: .
V gene: TRBV7-9
clone size: .
J gene: TRBJ2-7

CDR3 protein: CASSVTDEKLFF
CDR3 DNA: TGCGCCAGCAGTGTGACAGATGAAAAACTGTTTTTT
D gene: .
V gene: TRBV10-1
clone size: .
J gene: TRBJ1-4

CDR3 protein: CATTPGEADGQETQYF
CDR3 DNA: TGTGCCACCACCCCCGGGGAGGCGGACGGCCAAGAGACCCAGTACTTC
D gene: .
V gene: TRBV15
clone size: .
J gene: TRBJ2-5

CDR3 protein: CASSYQLAGADTQYF
CDR3 DNA: TGTGCCAGCAGTTACCAGCTAGCGGGAGCAGATACGCAGTATTTT
D gene: TRBD2
V gene: TRBV6-2/TRBV6-3
clone size: .
J gene: TRBJ2-3

CDR3 protein: CASSLGGRVSYEQYF
CDR3 DNA: TGTGCCAGCAGTTTAGGCGGGAGGGTCTCCTACGAGCAGTACTTC
D gene: TRBD2
V gene: TRBV27
clone size: .
J gene: TRBJ2-7

CDR3 protein: CASSQGSAPLYEQYF
CDR3 DNA: TGTGCCAGCAGCCAAGGCAGCGCACCCCTCTACGAGCAGTACTTC
D gene: .
V gene: TRBV7-3
clone size: .
J gene: TRBJ2-7

CDR3 protein: CASSSKYGYTF
CDR3 DNA: TGTGCCAGCAGCTCTAAATATGGCTACACCTTC
D gene: .
V gene: TRBV5-8
clone size: medium-sized
J gene: TRBJ1-2

CDR3 protein: CASSLAGRAGSSPLHF
CDR3 DNA: TGTGCCAGCAGCTTAGCCGGGAGAGCCGGGAGTTCACCCCTCCACTTT
D gene: .
V gene: TRBV13
clone size: .
J gene: TRBJ1-6

CDR3 protein: CASSLFGEGYGYTF
CDR3 DNA: TGTGCCAGCAGCTTATTCGGGGAGGGCTATGGCTACACCTTC
D gene: .
V gene: TRBV13
clone size: .
J gene: TRBJ1-2

CDR3 protein: CASSPGFTVYFF
CDR3 DNA: TGTGCCAGCAGTCCGGGATTTACCGTATATTTCTTC
D gene: .
V gene: TRBV12-3/TRBV12-4
clone size: .
J gene: TRBJ2-1

CDR3 protein: CAWSVGTGATNEKLFF
CDR3 DNA: TGTGCCTGGAGTGTGGGGACAGGCGCAACTAATGAAAAACTGTTTTTT
D gene: TRBD1
V gene: TRBV30
clone size: .
J gene: TRBJ1-4

CDR3 protein: CASSPRQGQLNTEAFF
CDR3 DNA: TGTGCCAGCTCACCGCGGCAAGGACAGCTGAACACTGAAGCTTTCTTT
D gene: .
V gene: TRBV18
clone size: .
J gene: TRBJ1-1

CDR3 protein: CASSPPGWETQYF
CDR3 DNA: TGTGCCAGCAGTCCCCCCGGGTGGGAGACCCAGTACTTC
D gene: .
V gene: TRBV27
clone size: .
J gene: TRBJ2-5

CDR3 protein: CASSLPQTGGGQPQHF
CDR3 DNA: TGTGCCAGCAGTTTACCCCAGACAGGGGGCGGACAGCCCCAGCATTTT
D gene: TRBD1
V gene: TRBV28
clone size: .
J gene: TRBJ1-5

CDR3 protein: CASSNLGNTIYF
CDR3 DNA: TGTGCCAGCAGCAACCTAGGAAACACCATATATTTT
D gene: .
V gene: TRBV11-2
clone size: .
J gene: TRBJ1-3

CDR3 protein: CASSGGLADANTGELFF
CDR3 DNA: TGCGCCAGCAGCGGAGGACTAGCGGACGCGAACACCGGGGAGCTGTTTTTT
D gene: TRBD2
V gene: TRBV10-1
clone size: .
J gene: TRBJ2-2

CDR3 protein: CASSLVSGGYTEAFF
CDR3 DNA: TGTGCCAGCAGCTTGGTCTCAGGGGGGTACACTGAAGCTTTCTTT
D gene: TRBD1
V gene: TRBV5-4
clone size: .
J gene: TRBJ1-1

CDR3 protein: CASSVGTGMETQYF
CDR3 DNA: TGTGCCAGCAGCGTAGGGACAGGGATGGAGACCCAGTACTTC
D gene: TRBD1
V gene: TRBV9
clone size: once
J gene: TRBJ2-5

CDR3 protein: CATSRALTASSGANVLTF
CDR3 DNA: TGTGCCACCAGCAGAGCATTGACAGCAAGCTCTGGGGCCAACGTCCTGACTTTC
D gene: .
V gene: TRBV15
clone size: once
J gene: TRBJ2-6

CDR3 protein: CASSFGGRSSGANVLTF
CDR3 DNA: TGTGCCAGCAGCTTTGGGGGGAGAAGCTCTGGGGCCAACGTCCTGACTTTC
D gene: .
V gene: TRBV5-4
clone size: .
J gene: TRBJ2-6

CDR3 protein: CASSYSWAGDLYYEQYF
CDR3 DNA: TGTGCCAGCAGTTACTCGTGGGCGGGAGACCTCTACTACGAGCAGTACTTC
D gene: TRBD2
V gene: TRBV6-2/TRBV6-3
clone size: .
J gene: TRBJ2-7

CDR3 protein: CASSSGGPDTQYF
CDR3 DNA: TGTGCCAGCAGCTCGGGGGGACCAGATACGCAGTATTTT
D gene: TRBD2
V gene: TRBV5-4
clone size: .
J gene: TRBJ2-3

CDR3 protein: CASSPGFGQPQHF
CDR3 DNA: TGTGCCTCGTCCCCGGGGTTCGGCCAGCCCCAGCATTTT
D gene: .
V gene: TRBV3-1/TRBV3-2
clone size: .
J gene: TRBJ1-5

CDR3 protein: CASRNGVSPLHF
CDR3 DNA: TGTGCCAGCAGAAACGGAGTGTCACCCCTCCACTTT
D gene: .
V gene: TRBV11-1
clone size: .
J gene: TRBJ1-6